A selection of T cell receptor beta chains follows, all from one sample in a study of blood T cell repertoires in COVID-19. Profiling relied on immunoSEQ multiplex PCR, and the TCRdb table lists in-frame clones only, not all of them. The repertoire holds roughly 160,000 clones, 85% seen once, with approximately 8.2% in the top ten. Sequencing was carried out using peripheral blood. Receptors originate from an elderly woman with COVID-19, enrolled during active disease. Both conserved end residues are part of each CDR3. D genes are given only for firm matches.

v_gene	d_gene	j_gene	CDR3aa
TRBV2	-	TRBJ2-1	CASSSGGYNEQFF
TRBV28	TRBD2	TRBJ2-7	CASRKLLAGGRSEQYF
TRBV2	-	TRBJ1-1	CASSPGSREGNTEAFF
TRBV14	-	TRBJ1-1	CASSQDRNTEAFF
TRBV12-3/TRBV12-4	-	TRBJ1-3	CASSRGLGATIYF
TRBV5-4	-	TRBJ1-5	CASSLGTGSNQPQHF
TRBV2	TRBD1	TRBJ1-6	CASRDGTGVRSPLHF
TRBV2	TRBD1	TRBJ2-7	CASTPGQGAYEQYF
TRBV29-1	-	TRBJ1-2	CSVEGLGGRAAYGYTF
TRBV12-3/TRBV12-4	-	TRBJ1-2	CASSLNGVGYTF
TRBV7-2	-	TRBJ1-2	CASSLAQRNYGYTF
TRBV7-9	TRBD1	TRBJ2-3	CASTLNRGMGTDTQYF
TRBV28	-	TRBJ1-1	CASSTRGGADTEAFF
TRBV7-9	TRBD1	TRBJ1-3	CASSRGTVGNTIYF
TRBV5-1	-	TRBJ2-3	CASSPLLDTDTQYF
TRBV5-4	TRBD1	TRBJ1-1	CASSGGTVNTEAFF
TRBV5-1	TRBD2	TRBJ2-2	CASTPLAGAPGELFF
TRBV14	-	TRBJ1-2	CASSQAGASGYTF
TRBV6-5	-	TRBJ1-2	CASADAGVGVRGYTF
TRBV7-9	-	TRBJ1-3	CASSRGGPGNTIYF
TRBV10-3	TRBD1	TRBJ1-4	CAISQGDLGEKLFF
TRBV5-1	TRBD1	TRBJ1-4	CASSIRDSNEKLFF
TRBV6-5	TRBD1	TRBJ2-1	CASTQGQGAYNEQFF
TRBV5-1	TRBD2	TRBJ2-3	CASSLVGTSGGRGADTQYF
TRBV3-1/TRBV3-2	-	TRBJ2-4	CASSQGGLAKNIQYF
TRBV10-3	-	TRBJ1-5	CAISEADRLGQPQHF
TRBV14	-	TRBJ2-5	CASSPLARKGVQETQYF
TRBV7-6	TRBD1	TRBJ1-3	CASSLASRTGGSGNTIYF
TRBV5-5	-	TRBJ1-1	CASSSTTGIAEAFF
TRBV19	-	TRBJ1-5	CASTGGVSNQPQHF